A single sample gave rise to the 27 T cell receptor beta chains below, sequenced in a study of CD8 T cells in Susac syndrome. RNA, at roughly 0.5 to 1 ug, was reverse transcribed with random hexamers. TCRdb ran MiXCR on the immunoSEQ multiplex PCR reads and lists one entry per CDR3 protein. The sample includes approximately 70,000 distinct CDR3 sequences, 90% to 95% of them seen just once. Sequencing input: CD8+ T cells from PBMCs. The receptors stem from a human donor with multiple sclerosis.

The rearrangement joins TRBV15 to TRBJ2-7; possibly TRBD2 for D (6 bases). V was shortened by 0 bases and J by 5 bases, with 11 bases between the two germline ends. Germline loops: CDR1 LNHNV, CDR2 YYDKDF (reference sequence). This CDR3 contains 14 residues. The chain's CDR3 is CATSRDREVHEQYF. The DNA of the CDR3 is TGTGCCACCAGCAGAGACAGGGAGGTCCACGAGCAGTACTTC.

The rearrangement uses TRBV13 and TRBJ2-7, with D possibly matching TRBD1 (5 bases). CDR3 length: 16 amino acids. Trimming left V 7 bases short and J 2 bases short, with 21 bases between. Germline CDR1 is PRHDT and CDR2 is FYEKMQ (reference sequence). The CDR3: CASNQMGQTLAYEQYF. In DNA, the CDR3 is TGTGCCAGCAACCAAATGGGGCAGACTCTAGCCTACGAGCAGTACTTC.

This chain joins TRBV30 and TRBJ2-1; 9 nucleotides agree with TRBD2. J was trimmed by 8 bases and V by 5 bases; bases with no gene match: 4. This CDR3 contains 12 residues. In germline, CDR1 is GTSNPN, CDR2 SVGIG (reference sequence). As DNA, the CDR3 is TGTGCCTGGGGTAGCGGGGGAGATGAGCAGTTCTTC. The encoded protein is CAWGSGGDEQFF.

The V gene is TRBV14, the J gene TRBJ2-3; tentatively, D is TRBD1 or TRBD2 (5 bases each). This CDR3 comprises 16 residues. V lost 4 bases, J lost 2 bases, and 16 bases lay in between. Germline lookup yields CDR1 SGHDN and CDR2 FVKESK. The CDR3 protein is CASSPSGPRITDTQYF. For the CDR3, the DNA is TGTGCCAGCAGCCCTTCGGGACCACGCATCACAGATACGCAGTATTTT.

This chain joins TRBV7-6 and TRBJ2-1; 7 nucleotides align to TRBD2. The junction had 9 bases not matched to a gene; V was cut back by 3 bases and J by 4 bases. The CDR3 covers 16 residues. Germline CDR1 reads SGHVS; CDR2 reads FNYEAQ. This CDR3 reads CASSFVASGEYNEQFF. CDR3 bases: TGTGCCAGCAGCTTCGTGGCTAGCGGAGAGTACAATGAGCAGTTCTTC.

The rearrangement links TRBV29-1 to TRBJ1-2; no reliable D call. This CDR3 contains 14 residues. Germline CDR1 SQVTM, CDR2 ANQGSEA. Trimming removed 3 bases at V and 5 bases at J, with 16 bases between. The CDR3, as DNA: TGCAGCGTTGAGTCTCAGATCCAACTTTATGGCTACACCTTC. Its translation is CSVESQIQLYGYTF.

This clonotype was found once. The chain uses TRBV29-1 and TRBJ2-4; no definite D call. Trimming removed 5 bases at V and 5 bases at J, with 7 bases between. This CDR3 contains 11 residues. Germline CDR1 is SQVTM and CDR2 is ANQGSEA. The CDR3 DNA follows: TGCAGCGTTAGTATCCAAAACATTCAGTACTTC. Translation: CSVSIQNIQYF.

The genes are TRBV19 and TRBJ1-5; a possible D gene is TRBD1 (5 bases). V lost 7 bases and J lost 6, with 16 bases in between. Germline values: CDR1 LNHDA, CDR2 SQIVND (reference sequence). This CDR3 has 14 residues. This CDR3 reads CASTPQGPGQPQHF. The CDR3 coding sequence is TGTGCCAGTACTCCTCAGGGACCGGGTCAGCCCCAGCATTTT.

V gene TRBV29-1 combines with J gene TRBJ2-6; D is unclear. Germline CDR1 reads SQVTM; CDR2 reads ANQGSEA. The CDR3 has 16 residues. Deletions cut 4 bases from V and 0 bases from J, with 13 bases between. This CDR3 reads CSVGTALSSGANVLTF. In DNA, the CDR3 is TGCAGCGTTGGAACAGCTCTAAGCTCTGGGGCCAACGTCCTGACTTTC.

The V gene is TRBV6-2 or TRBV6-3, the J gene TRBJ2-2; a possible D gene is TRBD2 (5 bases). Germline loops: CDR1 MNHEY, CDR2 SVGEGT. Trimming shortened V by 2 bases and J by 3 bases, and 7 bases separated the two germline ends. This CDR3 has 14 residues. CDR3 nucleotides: TGTGCCAGCAGTTACCCACTAGACACCGGGGAGCTGTTTTTT. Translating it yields CASSYPLDTGELFF.

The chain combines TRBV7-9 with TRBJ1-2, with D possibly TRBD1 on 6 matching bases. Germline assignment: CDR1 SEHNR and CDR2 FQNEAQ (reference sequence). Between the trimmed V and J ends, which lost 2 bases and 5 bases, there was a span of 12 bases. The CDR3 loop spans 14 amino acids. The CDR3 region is CASSLPTGSYGYTF. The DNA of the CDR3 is TGTGCCAGCAGCTTACCCACAGGGTCGTATGGCTACACCTTC.

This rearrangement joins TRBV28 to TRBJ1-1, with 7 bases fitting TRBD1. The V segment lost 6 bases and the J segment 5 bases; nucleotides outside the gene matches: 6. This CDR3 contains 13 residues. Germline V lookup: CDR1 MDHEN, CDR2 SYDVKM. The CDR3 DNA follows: TGTGCCAGCAGAACAGGGGTAGGGACTGAAGCTTTCTTT. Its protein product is CASRTGVGTEAFF.

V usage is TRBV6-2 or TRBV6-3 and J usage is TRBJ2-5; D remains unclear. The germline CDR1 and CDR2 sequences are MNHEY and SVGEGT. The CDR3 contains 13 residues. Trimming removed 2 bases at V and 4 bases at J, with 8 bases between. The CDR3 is CASSYGVGETQYF. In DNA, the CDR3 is TGTGCCAGCAGTTACGGAGTTGGAGAGACCCAGTACTTC.

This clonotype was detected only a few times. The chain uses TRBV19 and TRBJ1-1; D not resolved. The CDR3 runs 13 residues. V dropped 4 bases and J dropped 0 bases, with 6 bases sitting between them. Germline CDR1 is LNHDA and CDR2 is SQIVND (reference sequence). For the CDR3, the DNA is TGTGCCAGTAGTAGGACGGTGAACACTGAAGCTTTCTTT. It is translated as CASSRTVNTEAFF.

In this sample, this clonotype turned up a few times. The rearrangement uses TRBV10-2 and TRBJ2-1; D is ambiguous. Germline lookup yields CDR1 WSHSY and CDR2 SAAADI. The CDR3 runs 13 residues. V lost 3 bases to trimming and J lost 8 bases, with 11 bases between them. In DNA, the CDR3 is TGCGCCAGCAGTGATCGTTCGGCGTATGAGCAGTTCTTC. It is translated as CASSDRSAYEQFF.

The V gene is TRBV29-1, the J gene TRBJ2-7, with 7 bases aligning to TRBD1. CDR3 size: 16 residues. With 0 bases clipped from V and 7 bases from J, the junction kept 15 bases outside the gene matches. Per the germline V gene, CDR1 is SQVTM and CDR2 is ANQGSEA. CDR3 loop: CSVEEYSTGKAREQYF. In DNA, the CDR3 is TGCAGCGTTGAAGAATATTCGACAGGGAAGGCGAGGGAGCAGTACTTC.

This CDR3 reads CASTTGRTEQFF. DNA for the CDR3: TGTGCCAGCACCACAGGGAGGACTGAGCAGTTCTTC. V and J are TRBV27 and TRBJ2-1, with D perhaps matching TRBD1 or TRBD2 (6 bases each). In germline, CDR1 is MNHEY, CDR2 SMNVEV (reference sequence). The CDR3 is made up of 12 amino acids. Trimming pared 7 bases from V and 9 bases from J, leaving 13 bases between.

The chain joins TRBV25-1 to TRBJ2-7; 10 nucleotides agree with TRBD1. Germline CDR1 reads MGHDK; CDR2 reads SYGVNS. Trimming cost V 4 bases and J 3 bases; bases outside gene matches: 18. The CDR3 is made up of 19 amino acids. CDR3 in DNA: TGTGCCAGCAGTGCCCGACAGGGGGCCCTTCCACATGCTCACTACGAGCAGTACTTC. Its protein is CASSARQGALPHAHYEQYF.

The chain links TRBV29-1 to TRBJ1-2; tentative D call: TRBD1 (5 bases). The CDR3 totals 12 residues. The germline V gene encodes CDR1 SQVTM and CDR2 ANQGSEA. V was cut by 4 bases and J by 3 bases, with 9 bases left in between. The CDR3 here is CSVVEGDYGYTF. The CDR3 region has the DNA TGCAGCGTTGTGGAAGGGGACTATGGCTACACCTTC. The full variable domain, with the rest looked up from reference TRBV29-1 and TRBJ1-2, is SAVISQKPSRDICQRGTSLTIQCQVDSQVTMMFWYRQQPGQSLTLIATANQGSEATYESGFVIDKFPISRPNLTFSTLTVSNMSPEDSSIYLCSVVEGDYGYTFGSGTRLTVV.

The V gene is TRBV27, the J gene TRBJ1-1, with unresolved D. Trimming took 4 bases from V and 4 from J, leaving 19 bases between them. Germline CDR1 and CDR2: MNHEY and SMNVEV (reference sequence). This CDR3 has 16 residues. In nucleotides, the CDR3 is TGTGCCAGCAGTTCTGCTATGGGATTTGGAGGCACTGAAGCTTTCTTT. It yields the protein CASSSAMGFGGTEAFF.

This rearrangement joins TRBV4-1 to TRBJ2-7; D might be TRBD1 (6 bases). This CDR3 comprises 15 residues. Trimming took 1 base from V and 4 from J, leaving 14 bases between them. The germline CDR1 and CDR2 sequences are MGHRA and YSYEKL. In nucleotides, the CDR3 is TGCGCCAGCAGCCAAGTTTGGACAGACGGGTACGAGCAGTACTTC. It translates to CASSQVWTDGYEQYF.

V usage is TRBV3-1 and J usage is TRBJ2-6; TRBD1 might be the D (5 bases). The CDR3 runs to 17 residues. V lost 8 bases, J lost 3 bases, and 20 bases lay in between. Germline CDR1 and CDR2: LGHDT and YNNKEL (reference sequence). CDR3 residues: CASHGAVQGYGANVLTF. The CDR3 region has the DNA TGTGCCAGCCACGGAGCCGTTCAGGGATATGGGGCCAACGTCCTGACTTTC.

The CDR3 is CASSFGRGGNTDTQYF. In nucleotides, the CDR3 is TGTGCCAGCAGCTTTGGTCGGGGGGGGAACACAGATACGCAGTATTTT. V usage is TRBV7-7 and J usage is TRBJ2-3; 8 bases line up with TRBD2. The CDR3 runs to 16 residues. V was clipped by 3 bases and J by 2 bases; unmatched bases: 7. Germline CDR1 is SSHAT and CDR2 is FNYEAQ (reference sequence). The full variable domain, its missing parts supplied by reference TRBV7-7 and TRBJ2-3, is GAGVSQSPRYKVTKRGQDVTLRCDPISSHATLYWYQQALGQGPEFLTYFNYEAQPDKSGLPSDRFSAERPEGSISTLTIQRTEQRDSAMYRCASSFGRGGNTDTQYFGPGTRLTVL.

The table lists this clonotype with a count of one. The CDR3 sequence is CATSSDRVDYGYTF. CDR3 in DNA: TGTGCCACCAGCAGTGACAGGGTGGACTATGGCTACACCTTC. The chain combines TRBV15 with TRBJ1-2, with 7 bases matching TRBD1. CDR1 LNHNV and CDR2 YYDKDF come from the germline V gene (reference sequence). CDR3 length equals 14 residues. J lost 3 bases, V lost 3 bases, and 4 bases had no gene match.

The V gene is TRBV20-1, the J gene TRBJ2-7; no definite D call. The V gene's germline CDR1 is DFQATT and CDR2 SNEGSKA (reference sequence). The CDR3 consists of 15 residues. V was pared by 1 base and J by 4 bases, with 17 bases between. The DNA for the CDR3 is TGCAGTGCTAGAGCCTCCACGCACACGATATACGAGCAGTACTTC. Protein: CSARASTHTIYEQYF.

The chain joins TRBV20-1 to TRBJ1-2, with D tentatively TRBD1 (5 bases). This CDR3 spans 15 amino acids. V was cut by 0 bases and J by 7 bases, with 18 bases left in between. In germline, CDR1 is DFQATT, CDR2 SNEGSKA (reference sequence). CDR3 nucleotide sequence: TGCAGTGCTAGAGACCCCGGGGCAGAGATACGTGGCTACACCTTC. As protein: CSARDPGAEIRGYTF.

The CDR3: CASSGTSARETQYF. In nucleotides, the CDR3 is TGTGCCAGCAGCGGGACTAGTGCCCGAGAGACCCAGTACTTC. The chain couples TRBV5-6 to TRBJ2-5; TRBD2 matches 8 bases. V lost 4 bases and J lost 4; bases outside the gene matches: 6. From germline, CDR1 is SGHDT and CDR2 YYEEEE. This CDR3 is built from 14 residues.